The rows below give T cell receptor beta chains drawn from one sample of a study of response to subunit inactivated influenza vaccine. TCRdb ran MiXCR on the RT-PCR reads and lists one entry per CDR3 protein. This sample has hundreds of thousands of distinct CDR3 sequences, with over 9.5% found just once. The material sequenced was PBMCs from blood, taken on the day of vaccination. The receptors were sampled from a man in his fifties or sixties who received an inactivated influenza vaccine. The CDR3 runs from the conserved cysteine through the conserved F or W. The D gene is left open where the match is weak. Clone size is not always given. Where it is, it says once, few, many or a class for expanded clones.

size,V,J,D,DNA,CDR3
few,TRBV7-9,TRBJ2-5,.,TGTGCCAGCAGCGTCGTGGGGGGCCAAGAGACCCAGTACTTC,CASSVVGGQETQYF
many,TRBV5-1,TRBJ1-2,.,TGCGCCAGCAGCTTGGCTGGGACGACTTCGCTATCGGGCTACACCTTC,CASSLAGTTSLSGYTF
many,TRBV12-3/TRBV12-4,TRBJ2-4,TRBD2,TGTGCCAGCAGTTTAGTGGGAGGGGACATTCAGTACTTC,CASSLVGGDIQYF
few,TRBV15,TRBJ2-7,.,TGTGCCACCAGCAGAGATCGAGGGGTGGGGGAGCAGTACTTC,CATSRDRGVGEQYF
.,TRBV7-2,TRBJ2-1,TRBD2,TGTGCCAGCAGGTGGGGCGGGGGGCCGAGCTCCTACAATGAGCAGTTCTTC,CASRWGGGPSSYNEQFF
.,TRBV5-1,TRBJ2-7,TRBD1,TGCGCCAGCAGCACGGACAGGGGGCGCCTTTACGAGCAGTACTTC,CASSTDRGRLYEQYF
many,TRBV12-3/TRBV12-4,TRBJ2-1,TRBD2,TGTGCCAGCAGTTGGGGACCGGGTAGCGGGCCCAATGAGCAGTTCTTC,CASSWGPGSGPNEQFF
many,TRBV20-1,TRBJ2-1,.,TGCAGTGCTAGACACTTATTAAATGAGCAGTTCTTC,CSARHLLNEQFF
few,TRBV10-3,TRBJ2-3,.,TGTGCCATCCAAGCCGGTACCCAGCACCATACGCAGTATTTT,CAIQAGTQHHTQYF
few,TRBV19,TRBJ2-1,TRBD1,TGTGCCAGTAGTATAGATACCGAACAGGGGTTCCTATACAATGAGCAGTTCTTC,CASSIDTEQGFLYNEQFF
.,TRBV15,TRBJ2-2,.,TGTGCCACCAGCTCGGTCTTTCCGAACACCGGGGAGCTGTTTTTT,CATSSVFPNTGELFF
.,TRBV7-9,TRBJ2-7,.,TGTGCCAGGGAGAGTAGGGACCCTCAAATTTTCTACGAGCAGTACTTC,CARESRDPQIFYEQYF
many,TRBV6-5,TRBJ2-3,.,TGTGCCAGCAGGTCTAGCACAGATACGCAGTATTTT,CASRSSTDTQYF
.,TRBV29-1,TRBJ2-5,TRBD1,TGCAGCGTTTTGGACAGGGCAGAGACCCAGTACTTC,CSVLDRAETQYF
many,TRBV27,TRBJ2-7,.,TGTGCCAGCAGTTTCGAGGGGGGGCTAGTCTACGAGCAGTACTTC,CASSFEGGLVYEQYF
once,TRBV11-2,TRBJ2-3,.,TGTGCCAGCAGCTCCAGGGGGACTAACCATACGCAGTATTTT,CASSSRGTNHTQYF
few,TRBV28,TRBJ2-1,TRBD1,TGTGCCAGCAAACAAACAGGGGAATTATTGAGGTTCTTC,CASKQTGELLRFF
.,TRBV5-1,TRBJ2-3,TRBD1,TGCGCCAGCAGCTTGAAAGGGGGCCCTACTGGCACAGATACGCAGTATTTT,CASSLKGGPTGTDTQYF
few,TRBV20-1,TRBJ2-2,.,TGCAGTGCTAGAGATTCAGGCAGGGGAGGGAGCACCGGGGAGCTGTTTTTT,CSARDSGRGGSTGELFF
.,TRBV6-1,TRBJ1-3,.,TGTGCCAGCAGTGAGAGTTTACTGCCCTCTGGAAACACCATATATTTT,CASSESLLPSGNTIYF
.,TRBV4-1,TRBJ2-7,TRBD1,TGCGCCAGCAGCCAAGTAGGGACAGGCGCCTACTACGAGCAGTACTTC,CASSQVGTGAYYEQYF
.,TRBV25-1,TRBJ2-3,.,TGTGCCAGCAGTGCCCACCCCGGGACACACAGCACAGATACGCAGTATTTT,CASSAHPGTHSTDTQYF
.,TRBV7-3,TRBJ2-1,TRBD2,TGTGCCAGCAGCGAGCTACTAGCGGGAGCCGCTGAGCAGTTCTTC,CASSELLAGAAEQFF
.,TRBV4-3,TRBJ2-4,TRBD2,TGCGCCAGCAGCCACGGGACTAGCGGTACCATAGCCAAAAACATTCAGTACTTC,CASSHGTSGTIAKNIQYF
few,TRBV5-1,TRBJ2-1,.,TGCGCCAGCAGCCCCGAGAGCCCTTACTACAATGAGCAGTTCTTC,CASSPESPYYNEQFF
.,TRBV28,TRBJ2-1,.,TGTGCCAGCAGTTTTAGGTATGAGCAGTTCTTC,CASSFRYEQFF
.,TRBV12-3/TRBV12-4,TRBJ1-6,.,TGTGCCAGCAGTTTCTCGACTTCACCCCTCCACTTT,CASSFSTSPLHF
.,TRBV4-2,TRBJ2-5,TRBD2,TGTGCCAGCAGCCAAGATGGGGTACTAGCGGGTCAAGAGACCCAGTACTTC,CASSQDGVLAGQETQYF
many,TRBV5-1,TRBJ2-2,.,TGCGCCAGGACTTCGCAACAGAGCACAAACGGGGAGCTGTTTTTT,CARTSQQSTNGELFF
few,TRBV2,TRBJ2-7,TRBD1,TGTGCCAGCAGTCAACCCGGACAGGGTTTCCCCTACGAGCAGTACTTC,CASSQPGQGFPYEQYF
many,TRBV7-6,TRBJ2-5,.,TGTGCCAGCAGCTTAGGGGGCGTTCAGGGGACCCAGTACTTC,CASSLGGVQGTQYF
few,TRBV12-3/TRBV12-4,TRBJ2-3,.,TGTGCCAGCAGTAGAAGGGTGGGGACGCAGTATTTT,CASSRRVGTQYF
many,TRBV5-1,TRBJ2-5,TRBD2,TGCGCCAGCAGCCTCACGACTAGCGGCGTCGTCCAGTACTTC,CASSLTTSGVVQYF
few,TRBV4-3,TRBJ2-3,TRBD1,TGCGCCAGCAGCCAAGGGGACAGATTGACGGATACGCAGTATTTT,CASSQGDRLTDTQYF
.,TRBV6-5,TRBJ2-5,TRBD2,TGTGCCAGCAGTTTTGGCCTCCTAGCGGGGGAGACCCAGTACTTC,CASSFGLLAGETQYF
.,TRBV29-1,TRBJ2-5,.,TGCAGCGTTGAACGCTGGGAACAAGAGACCCAGTACTTC,CSVERWEQETQYF
few,TRBV5-1,TRBJ2-5,TRBD2,TGCGCCAGCAGCGGCGGGACTAGCAAAGAGACCCAGTACTTC,CASSGGTSKETQYF
few,TRBV4-3,TRBJ2-1,TRBD2,TGCGCCAGCAGCCATACGCGGGGGGCCTACTCCTACAATGAGCAGTTCTTC,CASSHTRGAYSYNEQFF
many,TRBV12-3/TRBV12-4,TRBJ2-7,.,TGTGCCAGCAGCCCGGGACTGAACTACGAGCAGTACTTC,CASSPGLNYEQYF
.,TRBV12-3/TRBV12-4,TRBJ1-3,.,TGTGCCAGCAGTTTAGGAGGGGCTCGCGGAAACACCATATATTTT,CASSLGGARGNTIYF
few,TRBV10-3,TRBJ2-7,.,TGTGCCATCAGTGAGTCGATCACCCAGCTCTACGAGCAGTACTTC,CAISESITQLYEQYF
.,TRBV27,TRBJ2-3,.,TGTGCCAGCAGTTTATCTAGGGCTACCGGCAGCACAGATACGCAGTATTTT,CASSLSRATGSTDTQYF
.,TRBV12-3/TRBV12-4,TRBJ2-2,TRBD1,TGTGCCAGCACCGACCGGACAGGCAACACCGGGGAGCTGTTTTTT,CASTDRTGNTGELFF
few,TRBV20-1,TRBJ1-1,.,TGCAGTGCTAGAGATGGGTCTGGGGCAGACACTGAAGCTTTCTTT,CSARDGSGADTEAFF
.,TRBV7-2,TRBJ2-1,.,TGTGCCAGCAGCCAAGTCGCGGCCCTATACAATGAGCAGTTCTTC,CASSQVAALYNEQFF
.,TRBV5-5,TRBJ1-2,.,TGTGCCAGCAGCGCGAGGGTTGGGACTTCCTATGGCTACACCTTC,CASSARVGTSYGYTF
few,TRBV12-3/TRBV12-4,TRBJ2-2,.,TGTGCCAGCAGCTCACTAGCTGGCGGGGAGCTGTTTTTT,CASSSLAGGELFF
few,TRBV4-3,TRBJ2-3,TRBD2,TGCGCCAGCAGCCAAGGAGCGGGGGGCAGGACAGATACGCAGTATTTT,CASSQGAGGRTDTQYF
many,TRBV4-3,TRBJ2-1,.,TGCGCCAGCAGCCTATCGGACCGTAACAATGAGCAGTTCTTC,CASSLSDRNNEQFF
many,TRBV29-1,TRBJ1-2,.,TGCAGCGCAGCCCCAGGGGTGGCTAACTATGGCTACACCTTC,CSAAPGVANYGYTF
.,TRBV5-1,TRBJ2-7,.,TGCGCCAGCAGCCCGGAGACTGGCTACGAGCAGTACTTC,CASSPETGYEQYF